This paragraph covers one T cell receptor beta chain sequence. The antigen remains unidentified. The data originate from a study of cytomegalovirus exposure and HLA in healthy donors. The PCR employed 60 Vbeta primers together with 13 Jbeta primers. Assay: immunoSEQ multiplex PCR; the TCRdb copy retains only in-frame clones and omits some. The sample lists around 100,000 clones; over 70% were seen once. Study-wide results and limits: The availability of immune exposure information extended only to CMV serostatus.

Sequences were obtained from PBMCs. The source is a man aged 50 to 59 in good health and CMV-seropositive.

The CDR3 DNA follows: TGTGCCAGCAGTTCAACCACTGCGACAGGGCATGGCTACACCTTC. It yields the protein CASSSTTATGHGYTF. The rearrangement joins TRBV27 to TRBJ1-2; 7 bases match TRBD1. This CDR3 has 15 amino acids. J was trimmed by 6 bases and V by 4 bases; bases with no gene match: 11. The V gene's germline CDR1 is MNHEY and CDR2 SMNVEV (reference sequence).